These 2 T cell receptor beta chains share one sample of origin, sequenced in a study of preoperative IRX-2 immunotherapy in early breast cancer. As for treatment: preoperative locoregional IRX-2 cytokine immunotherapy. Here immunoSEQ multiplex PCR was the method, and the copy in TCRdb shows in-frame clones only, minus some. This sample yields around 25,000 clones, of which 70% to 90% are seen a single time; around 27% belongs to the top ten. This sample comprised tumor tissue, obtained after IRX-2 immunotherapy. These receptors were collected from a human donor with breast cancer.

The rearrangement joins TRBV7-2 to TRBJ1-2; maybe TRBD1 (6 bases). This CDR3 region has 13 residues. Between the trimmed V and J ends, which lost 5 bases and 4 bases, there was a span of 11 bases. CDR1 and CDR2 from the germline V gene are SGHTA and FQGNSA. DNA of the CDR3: TGTGCCAGCAGCCAGGGGATCAGCTATGGCTACACCTTC. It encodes CASSQGISYGYTF.

The CDR3 here is CASSKEAEGDEASGANVLTF. Written as DNA, the CDR3 is TGTGCCAGCAGCAAAGAGGCCGAGGGTGATGAAGCCTCTGGGGCCAACGTCCTGACTTTC. J is TRBJ2-6 and V is TRBV21-1; the D call in the table, TRBD2, was not verified against the DNA. TRBV21-1 represents a pseudogene. The CDR3 is made up of 20 amino acids.